Listed below are T cell receptor beta chains from one sample, sequenced in a study of shared clonotypes between healthy human individuals. Profiled with immunoSEQ multiplex PCR; TCRdb holds only in-frame clones, not every one. The sample holds roughly 2.1 million clones; about 92% are singletons and the top ten take 1.5% to 2%. The source material was naive CD8+ T cells from PBMCs. The receptor source for this set is a man aged 18 to 30 in good health. Some clones in this sample may be carry-over from other donors' samples. Both conserved end residues are part of each CDR3. D genes are given only for firm matches. Expanded clones are given a class, and other clones once, few, many or no size at all.

d_call | clone_size | j_call | v_call | cdr3_nt | cdr3_aa
- | - | TRBJ2-5 | TRBV28 | TGTGCCACCTTGGACAGCCAAGAGACCCAGTACTTC | CATLDSQETQYF
- | - | TRBJ2-5 | TRBV5-1 | TGCGCCAGCAGCTTGGGAGGCCCAAAGACCCAGTACTTC | CASSLGGPKTQYF
- | - | TRBJ1-2 | TRBV6-5 | TGTGCCAGCAGTACCTCAGGGCGAGCTAACTATGGCTACACCTTC | CASSTSGRANYGYTF
- | - | TRBJ1-2 | TRBV21-1 | TGTGCCAGCAGCAAAGAAGACAGTACTAACTATGGCTACACCTTC | CASSKEDSTNYGYTF
- | once | TRBJ1-5 | TRBV30 | TGTGCCTGGGGCGATCCCTGGGGGCGGTATCAGCCCCAGCATTTT | CAWGDPWGRYQPQHF
TRBD1 | - | TRBJ1-5 | TRBV28 | TGTGCCAGCAGTTTCCCCACAGGGGCTCAGCCCCAGCATTTT | CASSFPTGAQPQHF
- | - | TRBJ2-4 | TRBV27 | TGTGCCAGCAGTCCGCAAGGGGTAGCCAAAAACATTCAGTACTTC | CASSPQGVAKNIQYF
TRBD1 | - | TRBJ1-2 | TRBV9 | TGTGCCAGCAGCGCCTACGCCGGGACAGGGGGCTTTGGCTACACCTTC | CASSAYAGTGGFGYTF
- | - | TRBJ2-3 | TRBV7-8 | TGTGCCAGCAGCTTAGACCCCCGGGACAAAAGCACAGATACGCAGTATTTT | CASSLDPRDKSTDTQYF
TRBD1 | - | TRBJ2-5 | TRBV27 | TGTGCCAGCAGCTCTTTGGAGATCCAGGGGACAGCAAAAACCCAAGAGACCCAGTACTTC | CASSSLEIQGTAKTQETQYF
- | once | TRBJ1-2 | TRBV30 | TGTGCCTGGAGTGTAGGGAGCCCCAGCTATGGCTACACCTTC | CAWSVGSPSYGYTF
- | - | TRBJ1-4 | TRBV6-1 | TGTGCCAGCAGTGACTTTTATCTGGCTAATGAAAAACTGTTTTTT | CASSDFYLANEKLFF
- | - | TRBJ1-5 | TRBV7-8 | TGTGCCAGCAGCTTATCATCGGCACCTTCGTCCCAGCATTTT | CASSLSSAPSSQHF
TRBD2 | - | TRBJ2-1 | TRBV7-9 | TGTGCCAGCAGCACGGGGGGGTCCTACAATGAGCAGTTCTTC | CASSTGGSYNEQFF
- | - | TRBJ2-7 | TRBV11-2 | TGTGCCAGCAGCTTACATTCCTACGAGCAGTACTTC | CASSLHSYEQYF
TRBD1 | - | TRBJ1-5 | TRBV5-6 | TGTGCCAGCAGCTTGGCGGATCAGGGGGGAAGTCAGCCCCAGCATTTT | CASSLADQGGSQPQHF
- | - | TRBJ2-2 | TRBV5-1 | TGCGCCAGCAGCTTGGGAACTTCAAAATGGGCCTCGGGGGAGCTGTTTTTT | CASSLGTSKWASGELFF
- | - | TRBJ2-7 | TRBV19 | TGTGCCAGTAGTAAACGCGGGATCGGCGAGCAGTACTTC | CASSKRGIGEQYF
- | - | TRBJ1-4 | TRBV4-2 | TGTGCCAGCAGCCAAGATCTTAGGCAGTTTAATGAAAAACTGTTTTTT | CASSQDLRQFNEKLFF
- | - | TRBJ2-6 | TRBV10-3 | TGTGCCATCAGTGAGTTGGGGTTCTCTGGGGCCAACGTCCTGACTTTC | CAISELGFSGANVLTF
- | few | TRBJ1-1 | TRBV5-1 | TGCGCCAGCAAAGGGGCCCTGAACACTGAAGCTTTCTTT | CASKGALNTEAFF
- | - | TRBJ1-3 | TRBV4-2 | TGTGCCAGCAGCCAAGCGGGGGATATTGGAAACACCATATATTTT | CASSQAGDIGNTIYF
- | - | TRBJ1-3 | TRBV4-2 | TGTGCCAGCAGCCAAGATGGCTGGGGTGTCACTGGAAACACCATATATTTT | CASSQDGWGVTGNTIYF
TRBD2 | - | TRBJ2-2 | TRBV9 | TGTGCCAGCAGCGCCGGGACTAGCGGTTCCAGAAACACCGGGGAGCTGTTTTTT | CASSAGTSGSRNTGELFF
- | - | TRBJ1-2 | TRBV19 | TGTGCCAGTAGTATAAAGGAGCCAGATGATGGCTACACCTTC | CASSIKEPDDGYTF
- | - | TRBJ2-7 | TRBV19 | TGTGCCAGTAGTCTCCGGGGGAACTCCTACGAGCAGTACTTC | CASSLRGNSYEQYF
- | - | TRBJ2-1 | TRBV5-6 | TGTGCCAGCAGCGAACCCACGGGACGGGAGTACAATGAGCAGTTCTTC | CASSEPTGREYNEQFF
- | - | TRBJ2-7 | TRBV5-5 | TGTGCCAGCTTCTGGGGGGACGAGCAGTACTTC | CASFWGDEQYF
TRBD1 | once | TRBJ2-7 | TRBV11-1 | TGTGCCAGCAGGTACAGGGGGCACGAGCAGTACTTC | CASRYRGHEQYF
- | - | TRBJ2-1 | TRBV9 | TGTGCCAGCAGCGTAAAGGCCGTTGTAGATGAGCAGTTCTTC | CASSVKAVVDEQFF
- | - | TRBJ2-1 | TRBV28 | TGTGCCAGCAGGCTCGGCGGTGAGCAGTTCTTC | CASRLGGEQFF
- | - | TRBJ2-1 | TRBV29-1 | TGCAGCGTTGACCTAAGACGGGGCAGGGGCGATGAGCAGTTCTTC | CSVDLRRGRGDEQFF
- | once | TRBJ2-5 | TRBV29-1 | TGCAGCGTTGTATCGGGGGGCGATGAGACCCAGTACTTC | CSVVSGGDETQYF
TRBD1 | - | TRBJ2-5 | TRBV13 | TGTGCCAGCAGCTTGGCGACAGGGGGCCAGGAGACCCAGTACTTC | CASSLATGGQETQYF
- | - | TRBJ2-7 | TRBV29-1 | TGCAGCGTTGAAGGGACCTACTACGAGCAGTACTTC | CSVEGTYYEQYF
TRBD2 | - | TRBJ2-5 | TRBV28 | TGTGCCAGCAGTTTGGCGGGGGGCGAGGAGACCCAGTACTTC | CASSLAGGEETQYF
TRBD1 | once | TRBJ2-1 | TRBV7-8 | TGTGCCAGCACACAGGGGACCACCCCCTACAATGAGCAGTTCTTC | CASTQGTTPYNEQFF
TRBD2 | - | TRBJ2-7 | TRBV11-2 | TGTGCCAGCAGCCCACGGTGGCGGGAGGGGGAGCAGTACTTC | CASSPRWREGEQYF
- | - | TRBJ2-7 | TRBV6-1 | TGTGCCAGCAGTGAAGAGGCAGGGAACGAGCAGTACTTC | CASSEEAGNEQYF
TRBD2 | - | TRBJ2-1 | TRBV2 | TGTGCCAGCAGTTCACTAGCGGGGGAAGGCAATGAGCAGTTCTTC | CASSSLAGEGNEQFF
- | - | TRBJ2-5 | TRBV4-3 | TGCGCCAGCAGCCAAGATGGGACACTAGCTGGGGAGACCCAGTACTTC | CASSQDGTLAGETQYF
TRBD2 | once | TRBJ2-7 | TRBV15 | TGTGCCACCAGCAGTCGGGCAGGACTAGCGTTTAATGAGCAGTACTTC | CATSSRAGLAFNEQYF